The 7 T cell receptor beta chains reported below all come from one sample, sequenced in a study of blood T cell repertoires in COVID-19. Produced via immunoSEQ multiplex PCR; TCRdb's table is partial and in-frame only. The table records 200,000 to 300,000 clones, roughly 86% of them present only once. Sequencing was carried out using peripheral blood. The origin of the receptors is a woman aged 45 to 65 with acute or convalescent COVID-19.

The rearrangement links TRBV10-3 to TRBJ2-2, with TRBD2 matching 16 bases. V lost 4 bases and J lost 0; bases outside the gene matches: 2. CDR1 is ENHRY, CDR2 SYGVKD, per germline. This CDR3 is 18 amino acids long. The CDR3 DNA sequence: TGTGCCATCAGTGTGGGACTAGCGGGAGGGTCGAACACCGGGGAGCTGTTTTTT. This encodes CAISVGLAGGSNTGELFF.

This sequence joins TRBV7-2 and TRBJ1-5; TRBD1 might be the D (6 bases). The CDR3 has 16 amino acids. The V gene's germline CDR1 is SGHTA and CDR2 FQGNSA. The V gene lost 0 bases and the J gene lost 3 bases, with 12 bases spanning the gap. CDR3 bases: TGTGCCAGCAGCTTAGCGTTCACAGGGATCAATCAGCCCCAGCATTTT. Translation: CASSLAFTGINQPQHF.

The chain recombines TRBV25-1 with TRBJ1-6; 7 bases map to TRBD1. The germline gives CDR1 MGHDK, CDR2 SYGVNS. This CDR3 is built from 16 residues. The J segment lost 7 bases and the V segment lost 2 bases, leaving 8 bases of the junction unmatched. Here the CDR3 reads CASSEVTGTVNSPLHF. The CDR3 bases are TGTGCCAGCAGTGAAGTGACCGGGACAGTCAATTCACCCCTCCACTTT.

The CDR3 DNA reads as TGTGCCAGCAGCCCCTACTCCGGGACAGGGGGCACAGATACGCAGTATTTT. This sequence encodes CASSPYSGTGGTDTQYF. This sequence joins TRBV11-3 and TRBJ2-3; TRBD1 matches at 10 bases. The V segment lost 5 bases and the J segment 1 base; nucleotides outside the gene matches: 9. This CDR3 is 17 amino acids long. The germline V gene has CDR1 SGHNT and CDR2 YENEEA.

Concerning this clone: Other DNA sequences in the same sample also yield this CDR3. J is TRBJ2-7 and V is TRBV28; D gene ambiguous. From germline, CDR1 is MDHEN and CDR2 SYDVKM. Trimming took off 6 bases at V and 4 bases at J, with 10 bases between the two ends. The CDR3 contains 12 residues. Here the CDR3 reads CASSPPQYEQYF. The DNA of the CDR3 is TGTGCCAGCAGCCCCCCCCAATACGAGCAGTACTTC.

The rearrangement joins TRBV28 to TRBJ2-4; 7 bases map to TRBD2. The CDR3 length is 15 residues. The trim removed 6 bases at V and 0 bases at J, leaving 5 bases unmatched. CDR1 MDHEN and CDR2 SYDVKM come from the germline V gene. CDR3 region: CASRASGLAKNIQYF. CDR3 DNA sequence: TGTGCCAGCAGAGCTAGCGGCCTAGCCAAAAACATTCAGTACTTC.

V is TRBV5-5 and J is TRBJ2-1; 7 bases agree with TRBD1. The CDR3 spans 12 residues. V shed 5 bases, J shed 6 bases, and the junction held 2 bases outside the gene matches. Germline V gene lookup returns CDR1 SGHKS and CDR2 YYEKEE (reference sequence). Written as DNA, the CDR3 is TGTGCCAGCAGACAGGGGAGCAATGAGCAGTTCTTC. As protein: CASRQGSNEQFF.